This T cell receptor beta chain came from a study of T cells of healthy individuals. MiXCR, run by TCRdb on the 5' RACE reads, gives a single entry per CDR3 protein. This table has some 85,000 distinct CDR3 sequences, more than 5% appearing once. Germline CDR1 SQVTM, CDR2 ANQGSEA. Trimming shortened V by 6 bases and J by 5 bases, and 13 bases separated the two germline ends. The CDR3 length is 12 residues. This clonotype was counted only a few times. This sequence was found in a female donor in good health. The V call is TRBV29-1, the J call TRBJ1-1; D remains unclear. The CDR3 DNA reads TGCAGCGTCGCCCTATTAAATACTGAAGCTTTCTTT. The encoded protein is CSVALLNTEAFF. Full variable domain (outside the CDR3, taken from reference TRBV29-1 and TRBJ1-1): SAVISQKPSRDICQRGTSLTIQCQVDSQVTMMFWYRQQPGQSLTLIATANQGSEATYESGFVIDKFPISRPNLTFSTLTVSNMSPEDSSIYLCSVALLNTEAFFGQGTRLTVV.